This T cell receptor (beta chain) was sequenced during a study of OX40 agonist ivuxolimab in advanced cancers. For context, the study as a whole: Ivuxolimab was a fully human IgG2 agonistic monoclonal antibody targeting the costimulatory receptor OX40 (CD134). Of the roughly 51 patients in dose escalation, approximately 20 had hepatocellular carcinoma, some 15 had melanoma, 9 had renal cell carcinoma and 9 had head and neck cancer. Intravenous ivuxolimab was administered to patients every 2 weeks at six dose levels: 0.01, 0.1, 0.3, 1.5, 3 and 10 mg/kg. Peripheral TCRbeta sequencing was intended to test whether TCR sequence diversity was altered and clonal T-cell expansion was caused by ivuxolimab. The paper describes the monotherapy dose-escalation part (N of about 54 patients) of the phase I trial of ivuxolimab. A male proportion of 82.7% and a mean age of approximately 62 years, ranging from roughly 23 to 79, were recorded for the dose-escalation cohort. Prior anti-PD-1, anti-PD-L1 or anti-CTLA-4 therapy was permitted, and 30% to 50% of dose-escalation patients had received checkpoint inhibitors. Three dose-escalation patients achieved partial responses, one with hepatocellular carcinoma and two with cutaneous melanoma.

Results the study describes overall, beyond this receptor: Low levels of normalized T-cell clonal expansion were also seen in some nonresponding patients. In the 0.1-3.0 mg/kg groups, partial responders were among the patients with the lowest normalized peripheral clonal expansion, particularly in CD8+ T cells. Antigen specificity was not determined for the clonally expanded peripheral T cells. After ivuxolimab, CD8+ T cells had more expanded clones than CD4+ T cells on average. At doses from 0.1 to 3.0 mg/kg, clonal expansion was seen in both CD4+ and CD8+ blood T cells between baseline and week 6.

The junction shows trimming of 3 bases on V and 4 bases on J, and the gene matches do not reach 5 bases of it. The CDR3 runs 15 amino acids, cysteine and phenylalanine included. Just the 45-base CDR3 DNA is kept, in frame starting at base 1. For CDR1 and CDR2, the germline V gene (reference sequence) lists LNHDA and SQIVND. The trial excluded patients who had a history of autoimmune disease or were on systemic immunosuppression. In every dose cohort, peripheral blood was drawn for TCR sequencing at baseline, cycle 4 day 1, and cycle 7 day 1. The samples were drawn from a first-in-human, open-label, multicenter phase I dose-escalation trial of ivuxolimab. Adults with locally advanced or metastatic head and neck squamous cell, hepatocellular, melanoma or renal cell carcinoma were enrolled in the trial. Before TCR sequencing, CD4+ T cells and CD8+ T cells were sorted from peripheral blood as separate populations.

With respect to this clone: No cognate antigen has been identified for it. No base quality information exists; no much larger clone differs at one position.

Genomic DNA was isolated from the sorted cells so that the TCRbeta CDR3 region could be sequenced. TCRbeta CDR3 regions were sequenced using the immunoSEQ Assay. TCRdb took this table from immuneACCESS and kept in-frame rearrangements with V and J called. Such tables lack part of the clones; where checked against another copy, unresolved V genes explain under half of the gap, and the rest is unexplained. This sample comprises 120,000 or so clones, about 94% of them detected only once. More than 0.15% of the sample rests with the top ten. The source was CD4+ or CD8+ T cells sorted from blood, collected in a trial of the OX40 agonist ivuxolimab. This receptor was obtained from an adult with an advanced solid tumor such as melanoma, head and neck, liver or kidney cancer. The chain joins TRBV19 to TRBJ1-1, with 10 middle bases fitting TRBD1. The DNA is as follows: TGTGCCAGTAGTATCGGGACAGGGGTATCCACTGAAGCTTTCTTT. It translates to CASSIGTGVSTEAFF.